One sample yielded the 7 T cell receptor beta chains listed below, sequenced in a study of cytomegalovirus exposure and HLA in healthy donors (TCRdb year 2017). Library preparation used the immunoSEQ multiplex PCR assay. TCRdb limited this immuneACCESS table to in-frame rearrangements with V and J called. A share of clones is missing; checked studies link under half to unresolved V genes, and the rest is unexplained. The sample table contains some 59,000 clones; only one count was recorded for about 92% of them. Around 8.4% of the sample belongs to the ten largest clones. Source material: PBMCs. The receptors derive from a woman under 30 in good health and CMV-seropositive.

The chain is built from TRBV5-4 and TRBJ1-2, with TRBD1 matching 8 bases. CDR1 and CDR2 from the germline V gene are SGHNT and YYREEE (reference sequence). With 3 bases clipped from V and 12 bases from J, the junction kept 13 bases outside the gene matches. CDR3 length: 14 amino acids. This CDR3 is CASSYPADREVNTF. CDR3 sequence (DNA): TGTGCCAGCAGCTACCCCGCGGACAGGGAGGTGAACACCTTC.

The J gene is TRBJ1-1, the V gene TRBV5-1; TRBD1 matches 7 bases. The V gene's germline CDR1 is SGHRS and CDR2 YFSETQ. J gave up 0 bases and V 5 bases, and 7 bases lay outside the gene matches. CDR3 length: 15 residues. The CDR3 sequence is CASRYPGGLNTEAFF. The CDR3 DNA reads as TGCGCCAGCAGATACCCAGGGGGACTGAACACTGAAGCTTTCTTT.

This chain joins TRBV11-1 and TRBJ2-5; 7 nucleotides align to TRBD1. V was clipped by 6 bases and J by 1 base; unmatched bases: 14. The CDR3 has 17 amino acids. Germline values: CDR1 SGHAT, CDR2 FQDESV (reference sequence). CDR3 sequence (DNA): TGTGCCAGCAGGACCGGTGGGACAGAGCCTTTCCAAGAGACCCAGTACTTC. Translation gives CASRTGGTEPFQETQYF.

The chain combines TRBV7-9 with TRBJ2-7, with 8 bases identical to TRBD1. J gave up 0 bases and V 4 bases, and 5 bases lay outside the gene matches. This CDR3 comprises 15 residues. Germline V gene sequence: CDR1 SEHNR, CDR2 FQNEAQ (reference sequence). The CDR3 reads CASSWGTGRSYEQYF. The CDR3 DNA is TGTGCCAGCAGCTGGGGGACAGGTCGCTCCTACGAGCAGTACTTC.

The genes are TRBV2 and TRBJ1-1, with 7 positions matching TRBD1. The CDR3 consists of 14 residues. V was pared by 6 bases and J by 1 base, with 5 bases of the junction left unmatched. CDR1 and CDR2 (germline): SNHLY, FYNNEI. The CDR3 DNA sequence: TGTGCCAGCAGCACAGGGGCTCCGAACACTGAAGCTTTCTTT. This codes for CASSTGAPNTEAFF.

The J gene is TRBJ2-5, the V gene TRBV7-8; TRBD2 aligns across 8 bases. Germline CDR1 and CDR2: SGHVS and FQNEAQ. V trimming: 5 bases; J trimming: 1 base; junction bases outside the gene matches: 6. The CDR3 extends over 15 amino acids. CDR3 bases: TGTGCCAGCAGCCCGGGGGGGAGAACCCAAGAGACCCAGTACTTC. This sequence encodes CASSPGGRTQETQYF.

This clone has a single count. The chain couples TRBV11-1 to TRBJ2-2; 9 bases line up with TRBD1. The CDR3 consists of 15 residues. The trim removed 4 bases at V and 6 bases at J, leaving 6 bases unmatched. Germline CDR1 SGHAT, CDR2 FQDESV (reference sequence). CDR3 protein: CASSSRDRAAGELFF. Here the CDR3 DNA reads TGTGCCAGCAGCTCCCGGGACAGGGCTGCCGGGGAGCTGTTTTTT.